This TCR beta chain was found in a study of immune evolution from preneoplasia to lung adenocarcinoma. About this clone: What it recognizes is unknown. Other DNA sequences in the sample encode the same CDR3.

General study findings and limits: Later-stage lesions appeared to have more T cells, more diversity, less clonality.

Trimming took off 1 base at V and 9 bases at J, with 17 bases between the two ends. Per germline, CDR1 SGHDT and CDR2 YYEEEE. This CDR3 has 15 amino acids. Data came from immunoSEQ multiplex PCR; TCRdb stores just in-frame clones and leaves some out. Of some 41,000 clones in the sample, under 80% were seen once. Two lung cancer pathologists independently confirmed each histologic diagnosis. V usage is TRBV5-6 and J usage is TRBJ1-5, with a possible D match to TRBD1 (6 bases). This TCR was recovered from a person aged 55 to 75 with lung adenocarcinoma. Sequenced input: FFPE invasive lung adenocarcinoma tissue. Here the CDR3 DNA reads TGTGCCAGCAGCTTGAGTGACAGGACCTTGAGGCCCCAGCATTTT. Translated: CASSLSDRTLRPQHF.